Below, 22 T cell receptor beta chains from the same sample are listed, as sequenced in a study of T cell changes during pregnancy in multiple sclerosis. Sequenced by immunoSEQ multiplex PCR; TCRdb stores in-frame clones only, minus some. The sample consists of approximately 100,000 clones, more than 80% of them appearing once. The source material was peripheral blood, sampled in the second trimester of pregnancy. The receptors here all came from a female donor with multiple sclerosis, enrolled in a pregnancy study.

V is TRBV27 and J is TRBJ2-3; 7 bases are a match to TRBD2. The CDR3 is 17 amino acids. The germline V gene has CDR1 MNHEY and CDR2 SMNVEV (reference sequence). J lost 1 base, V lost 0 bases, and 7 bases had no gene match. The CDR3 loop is CASSLSGSRGGTDTQYF. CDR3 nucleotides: TGTGCCAGCAGTTTATCGGGTAGTCGGGGGGGCACAGATACGCAGTATTTT.

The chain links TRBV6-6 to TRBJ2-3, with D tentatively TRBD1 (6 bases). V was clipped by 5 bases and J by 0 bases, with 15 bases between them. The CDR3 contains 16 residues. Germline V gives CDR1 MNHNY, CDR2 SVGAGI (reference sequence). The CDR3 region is CASSTGQPYSTDTQYF. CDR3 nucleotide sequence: TGTGCCAGCAGTACAGGACAGCCTTATAGCACAGATACGCAGTATTTT.

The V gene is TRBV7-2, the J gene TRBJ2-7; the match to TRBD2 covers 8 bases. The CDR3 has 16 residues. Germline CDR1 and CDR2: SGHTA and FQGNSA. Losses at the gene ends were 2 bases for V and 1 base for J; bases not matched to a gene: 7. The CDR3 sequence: CASSLSGGGSSYEQYF. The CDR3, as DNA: TGTGCCAGCAGCTTATCGGGCGGGGGGTCATCCTACGAGCAGTACTTC.

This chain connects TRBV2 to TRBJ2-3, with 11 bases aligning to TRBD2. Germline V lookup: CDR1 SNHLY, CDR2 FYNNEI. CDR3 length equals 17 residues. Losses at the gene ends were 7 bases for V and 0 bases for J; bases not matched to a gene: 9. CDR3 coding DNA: TGTGCCAGCATTACCGGGACTAGCGGCCCGAGCACAGATACGCAGTATTTT. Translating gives CASITGTSGPSTDTQYF.

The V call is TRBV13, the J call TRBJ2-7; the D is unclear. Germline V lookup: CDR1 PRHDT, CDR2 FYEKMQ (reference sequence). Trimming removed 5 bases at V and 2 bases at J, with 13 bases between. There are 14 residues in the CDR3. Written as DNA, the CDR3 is TGTGCCAGCAGCCCCCGCCCCCGAGCCTACGAGCAGTACTTC. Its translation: CASSPRPRAYEQYF.

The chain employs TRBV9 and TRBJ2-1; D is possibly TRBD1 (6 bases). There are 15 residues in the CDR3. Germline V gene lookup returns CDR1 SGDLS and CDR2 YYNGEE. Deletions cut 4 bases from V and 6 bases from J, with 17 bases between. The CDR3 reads CASSPAGTTGNEQFF. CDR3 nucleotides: TGTGCCAGCAGCCCTGCAGGGACAACGGGCAATGAGCAGTTCTTC.

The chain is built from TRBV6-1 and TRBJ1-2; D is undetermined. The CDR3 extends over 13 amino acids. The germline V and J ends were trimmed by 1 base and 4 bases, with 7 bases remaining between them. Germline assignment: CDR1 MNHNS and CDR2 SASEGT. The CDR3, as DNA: TGTGCCAGCAGTGAAGACAGAACCTATGGCTACACCTTC. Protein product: CASSEDRTYGYTF.

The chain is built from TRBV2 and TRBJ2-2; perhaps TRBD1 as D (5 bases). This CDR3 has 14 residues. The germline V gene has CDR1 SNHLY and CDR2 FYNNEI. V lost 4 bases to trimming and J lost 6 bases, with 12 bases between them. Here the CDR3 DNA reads TGTGCCAGCAGTGGGGGCCCCAGGGCCGGGGAGCTGTTTTTT. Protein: CASSGGPRAGELFF.

In nucleotides, the CDR3 is TGTGCCAGCAGTGAATGGGGGGTCGAGCAGTACTTC. Protein: CASSEWGVEQYF. J is TRBJ2-7 and V is TRBV25-1; perhaps TRBD2 as D (6 bases). The length of the CDR3 is 12 residues. Germline assignment: CDR1 MGHDK and CDR2 SYGVNS. Trimming shortened V by 1 base and J by 6 bases, and 7 bases separated the two germline ends.

DNA for the CDR3: TGTGCCAGCAGCGTAGGCCTAGCTACAGATACGCAGTATTTT. This translates into CASSVGLATDTQYF. The chain links TRBV9 to TRBJ2-3; D possibly corresponds to TRBD2 (5 bases). CDR1 and CDR2 (germline): SGDLS, YYNGEE. Trimming took off 0 bases at V and 3 bases at J, with 8 bases between the two ends. The CDR3 spans 14 residues.

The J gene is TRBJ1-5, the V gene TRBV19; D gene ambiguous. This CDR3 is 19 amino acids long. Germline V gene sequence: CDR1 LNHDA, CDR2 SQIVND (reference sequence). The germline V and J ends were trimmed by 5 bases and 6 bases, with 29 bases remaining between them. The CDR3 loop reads CASSPLWFVGEGKAQPQHF. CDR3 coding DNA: TGTGCCAGTAGTCCCCTTTGGTTCGTCGGGGAGGGAAAGGCTCAGCCCCAGCATTTT.

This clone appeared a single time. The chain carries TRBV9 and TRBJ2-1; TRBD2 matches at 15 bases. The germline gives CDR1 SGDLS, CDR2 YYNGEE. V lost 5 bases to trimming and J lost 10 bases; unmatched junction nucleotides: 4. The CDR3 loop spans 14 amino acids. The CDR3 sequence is CASRGLAGGDEQFF. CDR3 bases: TGTGCCAGCAGGGGACTAGCGGGAGGAGACGAGCAGTTCTTC.

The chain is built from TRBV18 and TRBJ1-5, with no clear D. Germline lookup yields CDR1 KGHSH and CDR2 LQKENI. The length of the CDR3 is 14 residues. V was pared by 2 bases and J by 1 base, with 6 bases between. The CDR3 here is CASSPSGSNQPQHF. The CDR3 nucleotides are TGTGCCAGCTCACCATCGGGAAGCAATCAGCCCCAGCATTTT.

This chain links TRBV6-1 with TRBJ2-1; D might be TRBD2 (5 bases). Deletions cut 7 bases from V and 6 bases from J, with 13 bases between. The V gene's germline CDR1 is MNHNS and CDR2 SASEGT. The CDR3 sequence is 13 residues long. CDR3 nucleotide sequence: TGTGCCAGCACGCGGGCACGGATCAATGAGCAGTTCTTC. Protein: CASTRARINEQFF.

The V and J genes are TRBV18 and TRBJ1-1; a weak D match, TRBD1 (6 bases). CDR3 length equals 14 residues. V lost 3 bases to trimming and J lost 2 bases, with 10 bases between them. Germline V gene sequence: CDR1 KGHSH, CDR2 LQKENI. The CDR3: CASSPRTANTEAFF. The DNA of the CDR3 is TGTGCCAGCTCACCCAGGACAGCTAACACTGAAGCTTTCTTT.

The CDR3 sequence is CASSVTRTDNQPQHF. The CDR3 DNA is TGTGCCAGCAGTGTCACCCGGACAGACAATCAGCCCCAGCATTTT. This sequence joins TRBV6-1 and TRBJ1-5; TRBD1 might be the D (6 bases). The length of the CDR3 is 15 residues. Between the trimmed V and J ends, which lost 4 bases and 3 bases, there was a span of 13 bases. Germline V gives CDR1 MNHNS, CDR2 SASEGT.

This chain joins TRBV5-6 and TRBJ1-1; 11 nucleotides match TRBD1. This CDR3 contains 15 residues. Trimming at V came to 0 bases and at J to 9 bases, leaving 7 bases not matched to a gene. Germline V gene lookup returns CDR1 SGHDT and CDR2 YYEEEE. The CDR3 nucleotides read TGTGCCAGCAGCTTGGGCCGGGACAGGGGGAGTAAAGCTTTCTTT. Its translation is CASSLGRDRGSKAFF.

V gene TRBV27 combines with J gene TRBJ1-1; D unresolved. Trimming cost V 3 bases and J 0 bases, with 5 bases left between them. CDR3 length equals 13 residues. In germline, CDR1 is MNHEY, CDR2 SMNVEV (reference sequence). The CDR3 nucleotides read TGTGCCAGCAGTTTCGGTCTGAACACTGAAGCTTTCTTT. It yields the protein CASSFGLNTEAFF.

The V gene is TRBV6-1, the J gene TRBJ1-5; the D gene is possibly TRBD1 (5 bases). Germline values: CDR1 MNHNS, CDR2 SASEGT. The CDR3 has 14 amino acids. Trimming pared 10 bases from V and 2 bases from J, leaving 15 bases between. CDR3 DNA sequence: TGTGCCACCATCCTAGGAGGGGGCAATCAGCCCCAGCATTTT. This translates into CATILGGGNQPQHF.

The CDR3 loop reads CASSRQGPNSPLHF. CDR3 coding DNA: TGTGCCAGCAGCAGACAGGGCCCAAATTCACCCCTCCACTTT. The chain recombines TRBV7-9 with TRBJ1-6, with 7 bases identical to TRBD1. The germline gives CDR1 SEHNR, CDR2 FQNEAQ (reference sequence). The CDR3 is made up of 14 amino acids. V lost 5 bases to trimming and J lost 7 bases; unmatched junction nucleotides: 5.

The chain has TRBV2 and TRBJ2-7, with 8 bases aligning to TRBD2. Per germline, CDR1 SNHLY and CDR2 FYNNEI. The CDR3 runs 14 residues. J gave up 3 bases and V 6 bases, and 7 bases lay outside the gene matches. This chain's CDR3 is CASSAGTRIYEQYF. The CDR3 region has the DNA TGTGCCAGCAGCGCCGGGACTAGAATCTACGAGCAGTACTTC. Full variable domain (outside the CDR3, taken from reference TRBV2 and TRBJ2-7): EPEVTQTPSHQVTQMGQEVILRCVPISNHLYFYWYRQILGQKVEFLVSFYNNEISEKSEIFDDQFSVERPDGSNFTLKIRSTKLEDSAMYFCASSAGTRIYEQYFGPGTRLTVT.

The CDR3 region is CASSPGTGEKSYGYTF. The CDR3 nucleotides read TGTGCCAGCTCACCAGGGACAGGGGAGAAGAGCTATGGCTACACCTTC. The V call is TRBV18, the J call TRBJ1-2; 10 bases map to TRBD1. The J segment lost 4 bases and the V segment lost 2 bases, leaving 7 bases of the junction unmatched. This CDR3 contains 16 residues. The germline CDR1 and CDR2 sequences are KGHSH and LQKENI.